This paragraph reports one T cell receptor (beta chain). V lost 5 bases and J lost 1, with 9 bases in between. The CDR3 spans 13 residues. Germline-derived CDR1 and CDR2 are PRHDT and FYEKMQ (reference sequence). The repertoire was sequenced with immunoSEQ multiplex PCR; TCRdb's copy has only in-frame clones and lacks some. This table holds just under 250,000 clones, roughly 88% found once. This sample stems from a study of Ad26.COV2.S vaccination and SARS-CoV-2 variants. Turning to the study itself: The vaccine Ad26.COV2.S was put into the muscle once, or twice with 56 days between.

This sample's treatment: 15 to 20 received Ad26.COV2.S at low or high dose, single or two shots; 5 received placebo; per-sample allocation not given. Samples were taken on day 63 after the first vaccine or placebo injection. This chain links TRBV13 with TRBJ2-7; no clear D gene. This specimen consisted of peripheral blood, obtained in a trial of Ad26.COV2.S vaccine versus placebo. The TCR originated in a person between 18 and 60 years old who received the Ad26.COV2.S COVID-19 vaccine or a placebo. CDR3 region: CASSGPPSYEQYF. CDR3 DNA sequence: TGTGCCAGCAGCGGACCCCCGTCCTACGAGCAGTACTTC.